The next 10 T cell receptor beta chains were all read from a single sample in a study of blood T cell repertoires in COVID-19. The assay was immunoSEQ multiplex PCR, and TCRdb's table has in-frame clones only and misses some. The sample consists of around 170,000 clones, about 84% of them appearing once. The specimen was PBMCs or T cells enriched from blood (not recorded which). All receptors derive from a man aged 50-59 years who had recovered from COVID-19.

The chain uses TRBV2 and TRBJ1-5, with a tentative D call TRBD1 (5 bases). Trimming removed 0 bases at V and 6 bases at J, with 15 bases between. Germline values: CDR1 SNHLY, CDR2 FYNNEI. This CDR3 spans 16 amino acids. The CDR3 DNA reads as TGTGCCAGCAGTGAAGCCAAGGGGCAGGGCGGTCAGCCCCAGCATTTT. Its protein product is CASSEAKGQGGQPQHF.

The chain couples TRBV27 to TRBJ1-6; 9 bases are a match to TRBD1. The V and J ends lost 5 bases and 10 bases, in that order; junction bases with no gene match: 6. CDR1 and CDR2 from the germline V gene are MNHEY and SMNVEV (reference sequence). The CDR3 extends over 14 amino acids. The CDR3 DNA reads as TGTGCCAGCAGTCAGGGACAGGGTCGCTCACCCCTCCACTTT. Its translation: CASSQGQGRSPLHF.

In its sample, this clone was seen a few times. This chain joins TRBV21-1 and TRBJ2-1; TRBD1 is the table's D call and was not checked against the DNA. TRBV21-1 is a pseudogene. The length of the CDR3 is 16 residues. The CDR3 DNA is TGTGCCAGCAGCAAAGACAGGTCAAGCTCCTACAATGAGCAGTTCTTC. It specifies CASSKDRSSSYNEQFF.

This clone was seen once. This chain joins TRBV12-5 and TRBJ2-3, with TRBD2 as a possible D gene (7 bases). The CDR3 consists of 15 residues. CDR1 LGHNT and CDR2 FRNRAP come from the germline V gene. Trimming shortened V by 2 bases and J by 3 bases, and 12 bases separated the two germline ends. CDR3 DNA sequence: TGTGCTAGTGGTTTGTACGGGGGGCGGACAGATACGCAGTATTTT. Protein sequence: CASGLYGGRTDTQYF.

The CDR3 region is CAISPGGQETQYF. The CDR3 DNA follows: TGTGCCATCAGTCCCGGGGGGCAAGAGACCCAGTACTTC. This chain uses TRBV10-3 with TRBJ2-5, with 7 bases identical to TRBD2. Germline CDR1 ENHRY, CDR2 SYGVKD. V shed 5 bases, J shed 2 bases, and the junction held 2 bases outside the gene matches. This CDR3 comprises 13 residues.

Only one count was recorded for this clone. This chain connects TRBV7-2 to TRBJ1-2; no reliable D call. Germline V gene lookup returns CDR1 SGHTA and CDR2 FQGNSA. This CDR3 has 15 amino acids. The V and J ends lost 1 base and 4 bases respectively, with 13 bases between them. CDR3 loop: CASSLGRSLGYGYTF. In DNA form, the CDR3 reads TGTGCCAGCAGCTTAGGACGGAGCTTGGGCTATGGCTACACCTTC.

This chain uses TRBV28 with TRBJ1-1, with TRBD1 as a possible D gene (6 bases). Trimming pared 10 bases from V and 1 base from J, leaving 22 bases between. This CDR3 spans 16 amino acids. Per the germline V gene, CDR1 is MDHEN and CDR2 is SYDVKM. This CDR3 is CATKGGSGATNTEAFF. The CDR3 coding sequence is TGTGCCACAAAGGGAGGGTCGGGGGCGACGAACACTGAAGCTTTCTTT. The whole variable domain, filled in from reference TRBV28 and TRBJ1-1, reads DVKVTQSSRYLVKRTGEKVFLECVQDMDHENMFWYRQDPGLGLRLIYFSYDVKMKEKGDIPEGYSVSREKKERFSLILESASTNQTSMYLCATKGGSGATNTEAFFGQGTRLTVV.

The V gene is TRBV29-1, the J gene TRBJ2-1; D not resolved. The CDR3 sequence is 14 residues long. V was trimmed by 6 bases and J by 0 bases, leaving 12 bases between them. Germline lookup yields CDR1 SQVTM and CDR2 ANQGSEA. The CDR3 protein is CSVGHRSSYNEQFF. In DNA form, the CDR3 reads TGCAGCGTGGGCCATAGGAGCTCCTACAATGAGCAGTTCTTC.

V and J are TRBV19 and TRBJ1-3, with D hard to call. Germline V gene sequence: CDR1 LNHDA, CDR2 SQIVND (reference sequence). Trimming left V 7 bases short and J 9 bases short, with 13 bases between. This CDR3 has 12 amino acids. The CDR3 DNA sequence: TGTGCCAGTACCCCAGGCTATCCCACCATATATTTT. This translates into CASTPGYPTIYF. The full variable domain, with the rest looked up from reference TRBV19 and TRBJ1-3, is DGGITQSPKYLFRKEGQNVTLSCEQNLNHDAMYWYRQDPGQGLRLIYYSQIVNDFQKGDIAEGYSVSREKKESFPLTVTSAQKNPTAFYLCASTPGYPTIYFGEGSWLTVV.

On this clone itself: The same CDR3 is also encoded by other DNA sequences in this sample. V and J are TRBV4-1 and TRBJ1-3; 9 bases match TRBD1. The V and J ends lost 3 bases and 5 bases, in that order; junction bases with no gene match: 8. Germline lookup yields CDR1 MGHRA and CDR2 YSYEKL. This CDR3 has 16 residues. The CDR3 nucleotides read TGCGCCAGCAGCCATGGACAGGGGACAAATAGAAACACCATATATTTT. Protein sequence: CASSHGQGTNRNTIYF.